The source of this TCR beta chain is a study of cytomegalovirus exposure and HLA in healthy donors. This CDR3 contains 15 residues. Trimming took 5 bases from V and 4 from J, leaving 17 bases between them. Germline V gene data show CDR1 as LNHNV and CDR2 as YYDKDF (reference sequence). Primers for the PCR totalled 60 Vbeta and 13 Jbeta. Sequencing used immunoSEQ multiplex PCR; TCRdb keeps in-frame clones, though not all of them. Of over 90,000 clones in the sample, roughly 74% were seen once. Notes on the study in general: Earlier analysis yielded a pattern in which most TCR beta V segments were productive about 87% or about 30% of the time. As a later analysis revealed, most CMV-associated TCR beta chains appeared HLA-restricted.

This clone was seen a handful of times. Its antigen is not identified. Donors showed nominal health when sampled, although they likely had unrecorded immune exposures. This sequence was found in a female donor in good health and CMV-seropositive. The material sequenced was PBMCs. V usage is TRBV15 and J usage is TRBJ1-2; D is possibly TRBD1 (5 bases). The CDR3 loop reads CATSPREGRGYGYTF. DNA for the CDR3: TGTGCCACCAGCCCCCGGGAGGGGCGGGGCTATGGCTACACCTTC.